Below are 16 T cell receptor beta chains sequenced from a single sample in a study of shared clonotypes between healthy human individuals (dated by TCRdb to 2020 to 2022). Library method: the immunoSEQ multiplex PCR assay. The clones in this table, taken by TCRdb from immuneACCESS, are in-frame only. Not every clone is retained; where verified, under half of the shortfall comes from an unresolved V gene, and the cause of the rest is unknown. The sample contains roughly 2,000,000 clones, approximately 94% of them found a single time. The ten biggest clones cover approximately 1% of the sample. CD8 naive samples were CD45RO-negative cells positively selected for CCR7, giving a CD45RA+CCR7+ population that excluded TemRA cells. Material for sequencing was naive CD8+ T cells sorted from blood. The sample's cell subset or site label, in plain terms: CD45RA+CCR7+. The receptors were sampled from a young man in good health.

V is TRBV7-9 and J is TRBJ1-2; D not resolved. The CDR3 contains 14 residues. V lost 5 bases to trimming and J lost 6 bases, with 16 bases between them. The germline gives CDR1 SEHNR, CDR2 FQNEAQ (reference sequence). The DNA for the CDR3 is TGTGCCAGCAGCCCAGCGACTGAACCCCATGGCTACACCTTC. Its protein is CASSPATEPHGYTF.

The CDR3 nucleotides read TGTGCCAGCAGTTTGGTCGGCAGCTCTGGGGCCAACGTCCTGACTTTC. Translated, it gives CASSLVGSSGANVLTF. The chain couples TRBV27 to TRBJ2-6; D remains unclear. The CDR3 is made up of 16 amino acids. Between the trimmed V and J ends, which lost 3 bases and 0 bases, there was a span of 9 bases. Germline V gene data show CDR1 as MNHEY and CDR2 as SMNVEV (reference sequence).

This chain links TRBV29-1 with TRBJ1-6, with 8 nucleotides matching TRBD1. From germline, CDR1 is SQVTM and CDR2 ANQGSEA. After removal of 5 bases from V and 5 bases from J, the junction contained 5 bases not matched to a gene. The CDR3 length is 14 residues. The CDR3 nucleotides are TGCAGCGTTCGGACAGGGACGGATAATTCACCCCTCCACTTT. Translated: CSVRTGTDNSPLHF.

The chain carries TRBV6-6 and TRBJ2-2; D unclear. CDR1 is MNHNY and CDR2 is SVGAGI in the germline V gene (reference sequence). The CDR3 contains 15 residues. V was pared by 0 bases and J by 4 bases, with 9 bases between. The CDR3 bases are TGTGCCAGCAGTTACTCCTCCACGAGCACCGGGGAGCTGTTTTTT. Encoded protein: CASSYSSTSTGELFF.

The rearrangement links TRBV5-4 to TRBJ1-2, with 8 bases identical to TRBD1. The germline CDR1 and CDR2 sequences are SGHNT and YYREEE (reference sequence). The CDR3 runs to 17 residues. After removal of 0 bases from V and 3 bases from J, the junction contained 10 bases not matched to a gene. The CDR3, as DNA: TGTGCCAGCAGCTTGGACCAAACAGGGGGGAGGGACTATGGCTACACCTTC. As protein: CASSLDQTGGRDYGYTF.

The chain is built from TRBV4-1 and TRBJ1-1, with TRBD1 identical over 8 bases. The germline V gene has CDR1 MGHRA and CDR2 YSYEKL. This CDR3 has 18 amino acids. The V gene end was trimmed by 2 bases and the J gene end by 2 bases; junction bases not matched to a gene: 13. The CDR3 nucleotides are TGCGCCAGCAGCCAACCGATTCTGACAGGGGTTGGTAACACTGAAGCTTTCTTT. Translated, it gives CASSQPILTGVGNTEAFF.

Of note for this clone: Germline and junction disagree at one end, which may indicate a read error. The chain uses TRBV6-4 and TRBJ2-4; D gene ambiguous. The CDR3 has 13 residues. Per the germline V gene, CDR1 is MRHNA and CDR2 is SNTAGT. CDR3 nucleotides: TGTGCCAGCAGTGGAAAACCAAAAAACATTCCGTACTTC. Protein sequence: CASSGKPKNIPYF.

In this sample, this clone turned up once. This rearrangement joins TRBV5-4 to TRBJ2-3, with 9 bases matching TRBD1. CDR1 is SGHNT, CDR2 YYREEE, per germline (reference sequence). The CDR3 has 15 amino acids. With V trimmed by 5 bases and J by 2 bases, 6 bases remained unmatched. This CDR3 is CASSWDRDPTDTQYF. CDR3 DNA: TGTGCCAGCAGTTGGGACAGGGACCCCACAGATACGCAGTATTTT.

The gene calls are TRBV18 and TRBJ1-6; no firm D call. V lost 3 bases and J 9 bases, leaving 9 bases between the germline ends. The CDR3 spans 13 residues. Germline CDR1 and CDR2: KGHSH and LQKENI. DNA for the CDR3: TGTGCCAGCTCACCCCTCGGGAGTTCACCCCTCCACTTT. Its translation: CASSPLGSSPLHF. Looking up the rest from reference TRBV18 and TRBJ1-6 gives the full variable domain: NAGVMQNPRHLVRRRGQEARLRCSPMKGHSHVYWYRQLPEEGLKFMVYLQKENIIDESGMPKERFSAEFPKEGPSILRIQQVVRGDSAAYFCASSPLGSSPLHFGNGTRLTVT.

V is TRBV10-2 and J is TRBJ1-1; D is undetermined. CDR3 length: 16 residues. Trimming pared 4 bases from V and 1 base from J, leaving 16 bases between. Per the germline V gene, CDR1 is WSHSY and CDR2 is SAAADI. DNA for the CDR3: TGCGCCAGCAGTGGTCTATCACGGACGGCGAACACTGAAGCTTTCTTT. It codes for CASSGLSRTANTEAFF.

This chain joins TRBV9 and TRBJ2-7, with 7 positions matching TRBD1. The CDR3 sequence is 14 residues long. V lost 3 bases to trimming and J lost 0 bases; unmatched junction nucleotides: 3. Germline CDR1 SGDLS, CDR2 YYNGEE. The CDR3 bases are TGTGCCAGCAGCGGTTGGGACAGCTCCTACGAGCAGTACTTC. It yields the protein CASSGWDSSYEQYF.

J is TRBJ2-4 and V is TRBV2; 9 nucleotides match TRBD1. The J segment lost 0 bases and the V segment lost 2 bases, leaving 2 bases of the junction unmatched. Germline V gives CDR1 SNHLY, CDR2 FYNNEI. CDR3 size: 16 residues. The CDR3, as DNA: TGTGCCAGCAGTGAACAGGACAGGGGAGCCAAAAACATTCAGTACTTC. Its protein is CASSEQDRGAKNIQYF.

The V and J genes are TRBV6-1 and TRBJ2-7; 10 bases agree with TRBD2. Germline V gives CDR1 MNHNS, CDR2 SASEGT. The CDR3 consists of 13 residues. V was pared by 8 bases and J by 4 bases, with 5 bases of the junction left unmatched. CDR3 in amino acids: CASALAGVYEQYF. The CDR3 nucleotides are TGTGCCAGCGCTCTAGCGGGAGTATACGAGCAGTACTTC.

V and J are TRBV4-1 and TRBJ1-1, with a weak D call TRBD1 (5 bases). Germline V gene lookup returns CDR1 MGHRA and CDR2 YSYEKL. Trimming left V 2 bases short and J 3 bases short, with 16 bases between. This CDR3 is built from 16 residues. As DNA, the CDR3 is TGCGCCAGCAGCCAAAGGGACGGAGTGGGATACACTGAAGCTTTCTTT. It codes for CASSQRDGVGYTEAFF.

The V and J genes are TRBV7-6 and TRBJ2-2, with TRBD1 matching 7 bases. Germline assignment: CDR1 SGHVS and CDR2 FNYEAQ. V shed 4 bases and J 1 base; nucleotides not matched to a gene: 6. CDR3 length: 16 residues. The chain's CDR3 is CASSSTQGMNTGELFF. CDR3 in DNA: TGTGCCAGCAGCTCGACACAGGGGATGAACACCGGGGAGCTGTTTTTT.

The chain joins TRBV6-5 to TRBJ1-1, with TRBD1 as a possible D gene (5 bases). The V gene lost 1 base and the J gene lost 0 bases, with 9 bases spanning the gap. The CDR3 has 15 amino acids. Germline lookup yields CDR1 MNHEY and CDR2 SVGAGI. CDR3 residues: CASSYWGSVNTEAFF. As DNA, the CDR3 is TGTGCCAGCAGTTACTGGGGCAGTGTGAACACTGAAGCTTTCTTT.